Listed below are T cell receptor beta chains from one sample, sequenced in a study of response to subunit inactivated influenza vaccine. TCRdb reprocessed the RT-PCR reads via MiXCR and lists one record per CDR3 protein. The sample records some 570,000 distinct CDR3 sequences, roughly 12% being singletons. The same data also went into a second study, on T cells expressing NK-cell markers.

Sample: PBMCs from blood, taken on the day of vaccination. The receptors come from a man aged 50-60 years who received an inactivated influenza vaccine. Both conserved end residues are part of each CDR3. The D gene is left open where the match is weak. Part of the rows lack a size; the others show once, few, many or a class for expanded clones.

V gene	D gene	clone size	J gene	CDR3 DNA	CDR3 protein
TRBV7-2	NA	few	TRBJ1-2	TGTGCCAGCAGCCGTGATAGACAGGCTGCGGGTGGCTACACCTTC	CASSRDRQAAGGYTF
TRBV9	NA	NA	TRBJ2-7	TGTGCCAGCAGCTCAACGGACGGCCTAATAGACGAGCAGTACTTC	CASSSTDGLIDEQYF
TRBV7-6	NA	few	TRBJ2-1	TGTGCCAGCAGCTTAGGGCCCCTTGGCTCCTACAATGAGCAGTTCTTC	CASSLGPLGSYNEQFF
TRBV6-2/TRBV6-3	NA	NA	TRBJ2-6	TGTGCCAGCCACAGGGCTGGGGTCAACGTCCTGACTTTC	CASHRAGVNVLTF
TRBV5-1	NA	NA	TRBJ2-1	TGCGCCAGCAGCTTGGAAGAGGCAGGGATTTCCTACAATGAGCAGTTCTTC	CASSLEEAGISYNEQFF
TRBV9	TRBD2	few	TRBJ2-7	TGTGCCAGCAGCGTAGGCTCCGGGACTAGCGGAATCTACGAGCAGTACTTC	CASSVGSGTSGIYEQYF
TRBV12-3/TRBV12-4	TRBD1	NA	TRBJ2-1	TGTGCCAGTGGGACAGGGGGAAACAATGAGCAGTTCTTC	CASGTGGNNEQFF
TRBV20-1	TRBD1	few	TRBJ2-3	TGCAGTGCTAGAGAGACTGGACAGGGACCAGATACGCAGTATTTT	CSARETGQGPDTQYF
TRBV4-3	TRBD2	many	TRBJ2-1	TGCGCCAGCAGCCAAGATCTCGCTAGCGGGCACTACAATGAGCAGTTCTTC	CASSQDLASGHYNEQFF
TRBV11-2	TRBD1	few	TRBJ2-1	TGTGCCAGCAGCTGGCGGACAGGGGGCGCTTCCCATGAGCAGTTCTTC	CASSWRTGGASHEQFF
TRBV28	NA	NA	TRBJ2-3	TGTGCCAGCTTTACTTCCCGCACAGATACGCAGTATTTT	CASFTSRTDTQYF
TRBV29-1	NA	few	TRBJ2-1	TGCAGCGTACGGGGGGCCGGGAGTTCCTACAATGAGCAGTTCTTC	CSVRGAGSSYNEQFF
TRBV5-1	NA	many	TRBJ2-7	TGCGCCAGCAGCTCACAGGGCTTTGGACAGCTTACCTACGAGCAGTACTTC	CASSSQGFGQLTYEQYF
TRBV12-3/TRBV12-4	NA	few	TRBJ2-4	TGTGCCAGCAGTCCCCAGGTTGCCCAAAACATTCAGTACTTC	CASSPQVAQNIQYF
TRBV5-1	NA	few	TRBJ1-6	TGCGCCAGCAGCTTGGACCGGGCCCATAATTCACCCCTCCACTTT	CASSLDRAHNSPLHF
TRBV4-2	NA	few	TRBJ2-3	TGTGCCAGCAGCCAAGACGGCCTTTTGGGCACAGATACGCAGTATTTT	CASSQDGLLGTDTQYF
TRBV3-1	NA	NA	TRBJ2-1	TGTGCCAGCAGCCAAGACCCAGCGTTCGGTGAGCAGTTCTTC	CASSQDPAFGEQFF
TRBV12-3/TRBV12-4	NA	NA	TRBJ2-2	TGTGCCAGCAGTTTATCGGCCCAAGCCGGGGAGCTGTTTTTT	CASSLSAQAGELFF
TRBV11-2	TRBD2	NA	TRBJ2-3	TGTGCCAGCAGCCTCGCCAGACTAGCGGGAGGGCCAACAGATACGCAGTATTTT	CASSLARLAGGPTDTQYF
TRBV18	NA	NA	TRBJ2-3	TGTGCCAGCTCACCACGGGTACAGGCATTGACAGATACGCAGTATTTT	CASSPRVQALTDTQYF
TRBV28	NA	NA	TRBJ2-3	TGTGCCAGCAGTTCAGCAGTCACAGATACGCAGTATTTT	CASSSAVTDTQYF
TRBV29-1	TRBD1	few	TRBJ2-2	TGCAGCGTTGCCCCCGGGACAGTATCCGGGGAGCTGTTTTTT	CSVAPGTVSGELFF
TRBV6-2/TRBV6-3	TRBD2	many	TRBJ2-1	TGTGCCAGCAGCCTTCTAGATCCCCCCCGGGAGGTCACCTACAATGAGCAGTTCTTC	CASSLLDPPREVTYNEQFF
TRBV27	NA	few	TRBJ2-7	TGTGCCAGCAGTTCCGTCATAGACAGGTACCCTTTCTCCTACGAGCAGTACTTC	CASSSVIDRYPFSYEQYF
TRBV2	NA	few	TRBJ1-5	TGTGCCAGCAGACGATCAGGGCATAGCAATCAGCCCCAGCATTTT	CASRRSGHSNQPQHF
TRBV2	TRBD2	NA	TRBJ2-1	TGTGCCAGCAGTGCTAGCGGGGGTTACAATGAGCAGTTCTTC	CASSASGGYNEQFF
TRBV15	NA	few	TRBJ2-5	TGTGCCACCAGCAGAGAACAGGGCCTGTGGGTTCAAGAGACCCAGTACTTC	CATSREQGLWVQETQYF
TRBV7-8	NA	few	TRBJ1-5	TGTGCCAGCAGCCCCCCTGGGCAGCCCCAGCATTTT	CASSPPGQPQHF